This TCR beta chain comes out of a study of human T cells and chemical hapten exposure. Looking at the study overall: Sensitization was performed using 2% DPC on a 2 cm by 2 cm upper inner arm skin site. Study-level findings and limits: The count of PT1 expanded TCRs correlated positively with patch test score.

J lost 7 bases, V lost 4 bases, and 3 bases had no gene match. The CDR3 contains 13 residues. Germline loops: CDR1 SGHRS, CDR2 YFSETQ. Indicated time point: patch test 1, 2 weeks after DPC sensitization. Noted treatment: therapeutic diphenylcyclopropenone sensitization with weekly scalp DPC. Drawing of blood took place ahead of applying each patch test. Under the authors' procedure: Across samples, TCR counts had a median of about 92,000 and ranged from about 23,224 to 690,600. Each CDR3 protein gets one entry after TCRdb re-called the RACE reads with MiXCR. None of the V and J calls come from the authors' own analysis; TCRdb made them. Seen here are tens of thousands of distinct CDR3 sequences, 7.5% to 9% observed once, and the top ten hold about 1.6%. This clonotype was found many times. Its matching antigen is unknown.

The input for sequencing was whole blood, taken in connection with sensitization to the hapten diphenylcyclopropenone (DPC). The chain couples TRBV5-1 to TRBJ2-1, with 9 bases identical to TRBD2. The sequence was obtained from a woman in her twenties or thirties with alopecia areata. Some clones in this sample may be carry-over from other donors' samples. The CDR3 DNA is TGCGCCAGCAGCGGCGGGGGGGTTAATGAGCAGTTCTTC. Its protein product is CASSGGGVNEQFF.